A single sample is the source of the 4 T cell receptor beta chains below, sequenced in a study of T-cell reconstitution after alpha-beta-depleted transplantation in children. The TCRbeta library incorporated unique molecular identifiers. One entry per CDR3 protein results from TCRdb running MiXCR on the PCR reads. Among about a million distinct CDR3 sequences listed, around 30% were seen once. The specimen comprised PBMCs, mostly from graft donor cells, sampled 360 days after TCRalphabeta/CD19-depleted stem cell transplant. These TCRs come from a boy younger than two who had a stem cell transplant for SCID, so the T cells may come from the graft donor.

V is TRBV20-1 and J is TRBJ1-1, with 9 bases fitting TRBD1. The CDR3 has 15 residues. V dropped 3 bases and J dropped 4; count of bases not matched to a gene: 9. Germline CDR1 is DFQATT and CDR2 is SNEGSKA (reference sequence). CDR3 sequence reads: CSARGQGHGGTEAFF. The CDR3 DNA follows: TGCAGTGCTAGGGGACAGGGCCATGGTGGCACTGAAGCTTTCTTT.

The chain carries TRBV5-1 and TRBJ2-1; 11 bases agree with TRBD2. Germline V CDR1 and CDR2: SGHRS, YFSETQ. The CDR3 loop spans 18 amino acids. The V and J ends lost 1 base and 5 bases, in that order; junction bases with no gene match: 11. CDR3 protein: CASSLLQKTSGGNNEQFF. The CDR3 DNA reads as TGCGCCAGCAGCTTGCTCCAGAAAACTAGCGGGGGAAACAATGAGCAGTTCTTC.

Only a few counts were recorded for this clonotype. V gene TRBV12-3 or TRBV12-4 combines with J gene TRBJ1-6; D unclear. This CDR3 has 13 residues. The V and J ends lost 7 bases and 10 bases respectively, with 14 bases between them. CDR3 loop: CASNPGGESPLHF. The CDR3 nucleotides read TGTGCCAGCAACCCCGGCGGAGAATCACCCCTCCACTTT.

CDR3 DNA sequence: TGTGCCAGCAGCTTGGACCTTGGGGCCCTAAGCATTCAGTACTTC. As protein: CASSLDLGALSIQYF. This chain links TRBV5-5 with TRBJ2-4; possibly TRBD1 for D (5 bases). V was trimmed by 0 bases and J by 9 bases, leaving 16 bases between them. The CDR3 totals 15 residues. Per the germline V gene, CDR1 is SGHKS and CDR2 is YYEKEE (reference sequence).